Shown below are 25 T cell receptor beta chains from a single sample sequenced in a study of graft-versus-host responses after intestinal transplantation. This table comes from immunoSEQ multiplex PCR, and its TCRdb copy is limited to in-frame clones, with some not included. The sample yields 85,000 to 130,000 clones, less than 90% seen once. No antigen has been identified for these receptors. Sequences were derived from unstimulated CD4+ T cells sorted from spleen or lymph node cells, sampled before intestinal transplant. All receptors derive from a human donor who received an intestinal transplant.

This clone showed up just once. V and J are TRBV15 and TRBJ2-7, with D maybe TRBD2 (6 bases). The germline gives CDR1 LNHNV, CDR2 YYDKDF (reference sequence). The V and J ends lost 0 bases and 3 bases respectively, with 18 bases between them. This CDR3 spans 17 amino acids. As DNA, the CDR3 is TGTGCCACCAGCAGAGATTTCTTAGGGGACTGGGGCTACGAGCAGTACTTC. Encoded protein: CATSRDFLGDWGYEQYF. Full variable domain (missing parts from reference TRBV15 and TRBJ2-7): DAMVIQNPRYQVTQFGKPVTLSCSQTLNHNVMYWYQQKSSQAPKLLFHYYDKDFNNEADTPDNFQSRRPNTSFCFLDIRSPGLGDTAMYLCATSRDFLGDWGYEQYFGPGTRLTVT.

The V gene is TRBV5-1, the J gene TRBJ2-7; no clear D gene. Trimming cost V 2 bases and J 3 bases, with 18 bases left between them. This CDR3 contains 16 residues. Germline V gene lookup returns CDR1 SGHRS and CDR2 YFSETQ. CDR3 nucleotides: TGCGCCAGCAGCTTTTTTACAGCAAACCCTGGCTACGAGCAGTACTTC. Residues: CASSFFTANPGYEQYF. The whole variable domain, remainder taken from reference TRBV5-1 and TRBJ2-7, is KAGVTQTPRYLIKTRGQQVTLSCSPISGHRSVSWYQQTPGQGLQFLFEYFSETQRNKGNFPGRFSGRQFSNSRSEMNVSTLELGDSALYLCASSFFTANPGYEQYFGPGTRLTVT.

The chain joins TRBV5-6 to TRBJ2-4; TRBD1 matches 10 bases. The J segment lost 6 bases and the V segment lost 4 bases, leaving 7 bases of the junction unmatched. The CDR3 is made up of 15 amino acids. CDR1 is SGHDT, CDR2 YYEEEE, per germline. The CDR3: CASSLPGQGPNIQYF. The CDR3 nucleotides are TGTGCCAGCAGCCTCCCGGGACAGGGGCCAAACATTCAGTACTTC.

V gene TRBV6-5 combines with J gene TRBJ2-7; either TRBD1 or TRBD2 may fit D (5 bases each). There are 12 residues in the CDR3. With 2 bases removed from V and 10 bases from J, the gap between germline ends came to 12 bases. Germline assignment: CDR1 MNHEY and CDR2 SVGAGI. CDR3 nucleotide sequence: TGTGCCAGCAGTTACAGGGGTGGGGACCAGTACTTC. Residues: CASSYRGGDQYF.

The rearrangement uses TRBV2 and TRBJ2-1, with D unclear. V shed 2 bases and J shed 3 bases, with 5 bases lying between them. In germline, CDR1 is SNHLY, CDR2 FYNNEI. The CDR3 has 13 amino acids. This chain's CDR3 is CASSENSYNEQFF. The CDR3 region has the DNA TGTGCCAGCAGTGAAAACAGCTACAATGAGCAGTTCTTC.

J is TRBJ2-2 and V is TRBV2; perhaps TRBD1 as D (5 bases). The CDR3 has 15 amino acids. The V gene lost 6 bases and the J gene lost 0 bases, with 11 bases spanning the gap. Germline loops: CDR1 SNHLY, CDR2 FYNNEI. CDR3 in DNA: TGTGCCAGCAGCAGGACATACGCGAACACCGGGGAGCTGTTTTTT. Amino acids: CASSRTYANTGELFF.

The chain has TRBV5-5 and TRBJ2-3, with 14 bases matching TRBD2. There are 16 residues in the CDR3. Trimming took 0 bases from V and 4 from J; bases not matched to a gene: 1. In germline, CDR1 is SGHKS, CDR2 YYEKEE (reference sequence). Here the CDR3 reads CASSLGLAGGPDTQYF. In DNA form, the CDR3 reads TGTGCCAGCAGCTTGGGACTAGCGGGAGGGCCAGATACGCAGTATTTT.

The chain uses TRBV30 and TRBJ1-1; no reliable D call. Germline V gene lookup returns CDR1 GTSNPN and CDR2 SVGIG (reference sequence). V was shortened by 1 base and J by 3 bases, with 6 bases between the two germline ends. CDR3 length: 12 residues. The CDR3 DNA is TGTGCCTGGAGTGAGAGGGACACTGAAGCTTTCTTT. Translated: CAWSERDTEAFF. The whole variable domain, filled in from reference TRBV30 and TRBJ1-1, reads SQTIHQWPATLVQPVGSPLSLECTVEGTSNPNLYWYRQAAGRGLQLLFYSVGIGQISSEVPQNLSASRPQDRQFILSSKKLLLSDSGFYLCAWSERDTEAFFGQGTRLTVV.

As for this clone: Other DNA sequences in the sample encode the same CDR3. Here the CDR3 reads CASRDRRYEQYF. The CDR3 DNA reads TGTGCCAGCCGGGACAGACGCTACGAGCAGTACTTC. The V and J genes are TRBV6-1 and TRBJ2-7; 7 bases agree with TRBD1. The CDR3 is 12 amino acids. CDR1 is MNHNS, CDR2 SASEGT, per germline. J lost 3 bases, V lost 8 bases, and 4 bases had no gene match.

A word on this clone: Other DNA sequences from this sample encode an identical CDR3 as well. This chain connects TRBV5-1 to TRBJ2-1; 11 bases are shared with TRBD2. Germline V gene data show CDR1 as SGHRS and CDR2 as YFSETQ. V was clipped by 2 bases and J by 5 bases; unmatched bases: 6. The CDR3 extends over 16 amino acids. CDR3 protein: CASSLNSGGAHNEQFF. The CDR3 nucleotides are TGCGCCAGCAGCTTAAATAGCGGGGGGGCCCACAATGAGCAGTTCTTC.

The V gene is TRBV7-9, the J gene TRBJ1-1; the match to TRBD1 covers 8 bases. The CDR3 runs to 14 residues. V lost 4 bases and J lost 7; bases outside the gene matches: 8. Germline lookup yields CDR1 SEHNR and CDR2 FQNEAQ (reference sequence). Written as DNA, the CDR3 is TGTGCCAGCAGCTCGCGACAGGGGCGGGGTGAAGCTTTCTTT. Translation gives CASSSRQGRGEAFF.

The chain couples TRBV7-6 to TRBJ2-3, with D tentatively TRBD2 (6 bases). The CDR3 spans 15 residues. Germline CDR1 SGHVS, CDR2 FNYEAQ. V was cut by 2 bases and J by 1 base, with 10 bases left in between. CDR3 bases: TGTGCCAGCAGCTTACGTCCTAGCGGCACAGATACGCAGTATTTT. As protein: CASSLRPSGTDTQYF.

V gene TRBV28 combines with J gene TRBJ2-5, with 11 nucleotides matching TRBD2. Germline CDR1 MDHEN, CDR2 SYDVKM. The V gene end was trimmed by 4 bases and the J gene end by 5 bases; junction bases not matched to a gene: 6. This CDR3 has 15 amino acids. CDR3 DNA: TGTGCCAGCAGTTCCCTAGCGGGAGGATCGGAGACCCAGTACTTC. Its protein product is CASSSLAGGSETQYF.

V usage is TRBV28 and J usage is TRBJ2-7, with 7 bases aligning to TRBD2. CDR1 MDHEN and CDR2 SYDVKM come from the germline V gene. The CDR3 is 14 amino acids. J gave up 6 bases and V 7 bases, and 12 bases lay outside the gene matches. The CDR3 spells CASKGTVLAFEQYF. In DNA, the CDR3 is TGTGCCAGCAAGGGGACGGTACTAGCGTTCGAGCAGTACTTC.

The chain is built from TRBV7-3 and TRBJ2-2; the D is unclear. Germline V gene data show CDR1 as SGHTA and CDR2 as FQGTGA. Trimming shortened V by 1 base and J by 1 base, and 4 bases separated the two germline ends. This CDR3 is 14 amino acids long. The CDR3 DNA reads TGTGCCAGCAGCTTAAGTGAGAACACCGGGGAGCTGTTTTTT. Amino acid sequence: CASSLSENTGELFF.

The chain uses TRBV5-1 and TRBJ2-7, with D unresolved. Per the germline V gene, CDR1 is SGHRS and CDR2 is YFSETQ. The CDR3 has 13 amino acids. V was cut by 0 bases and J by 4 bases, with 8 bases left in between. Here the CDR3 reads CASSLDPVYEQYF. CDR3 coding DNA: TGCGCCAGCAGCTTGGACCCCGTATACGAGCAGTACTTC.

This sequence joins TRBV19 and TRBJ2-3; 9 nucleotides agree with TRBD2. This CDR3 comprises 12 residues. The germline V gene encodes CDR1 LNHDA and CDR2 SQIVND (reference sequence). After removal of 3 bases from V and 12 bases from J, the junction contained 4 bases not matched to a gene. CDR3 sequence (DNA): TGTGCCAGTAGTATCGGGACTAGCCGACAGTATTTT. Translated: CASSIGTSRQYF.

The chain combines TRBV10-3 with TRBJ2-2, with 9 positions matching TRBD1. In germline, CDR1 is ENHRY, CDR2 SYGVKD. There are 15 residues in the CDR3. J was trimmed by 7 bases and V by 2 bases; bases with no gene match: 5. The CDR3 protein is CAISELQGAFGELFF. In DNA, the CDR3 is TGTGCCATCAGTGAGCTACAGGGGGCGTTCGGGGAGCTGTTTTTT.

The chain has TRBV2 and TRBJ2-1; TRBD2 matches at 12 bases. The J segment lost 5 bases and the V segment lost 6 bases, leaving 5 bases of the junction unmatched. This CDR3 comprises 15 residues. Germline CDR1 and CDR2: SNHLY and FYNNEI. The CDR3 loop is CASSRTSGVDNEQFF. CDR3 nucleotide sequence: TGTGCCAGCAGCCGGACTAGCGGGGTTGACAATGAGCAGTTCTTC.

The chain is built from TRBV4-1 and TRBJ1-5; 9 positions match TRBD1. Germline-derived CDR1 and CDR2 are MGHRA and YSYEKL. The CDR3 length is 18 residues. V gave up 3 bases and J gave up 5 bases; unmatched junction bases: 14. The CDR3 protein is CASSHTWGYRGRDQPQHF. In DNA, the CDR3 is TGCGCCAGCAGCCACACCTGGGGGTACAGGGGGCGCGATCAGCCCCAGCATTTT.

This clone was observed once. The chain is built from TRBV28 and TRBJ2-1; possibly TRBD1 for D (6 bases). Between the trimmed V and J ends, which lost 4 bases and 6 bases, there was a span of 13 bases. Germline lookup yields CDR1 MDHEN and CDR2 SYDVKM. There are 14 residues in the CDR3. CDR3: CASSSHTGSNEQFF. The CDR3 coding sequence is TGTGCCAGCAGTTCGCACACAGGGAGCAATGAGCAGTTCTTC.

The chain is built from TRBV4-1 and TRBJ2-5; TRBD2 matches 8 bases. This CDR3 has 14 residues. The V gene's germline CDR1 is MGHRA and CDR2 YSYEKL. V dropped 1 base and J dropped 2; count of bases not matched to a gene: 0. This CDR3 is CASSQGLAQETQYF. Written as DNA, the CDR3 is TGCGCCAGCAGCCAAGGACTAGCGCAAGAGACCCAGTACTTC.

J is TRBJ2-3 and V is TRBV18; 9 bases agree with TRBD2. This CDR3 has 15 amino acids. V was pared by 4 bases and J by 1 base, with 3 bases of the junction left unmatched. In germline, CDR1 is KGHSH, CDR2 LQKENI. The CDR3 nucleotides are TGTGCCAGCTCACAACGGACTAGCGGCACAGATACGCAGTATTTT. Translating gives CASSQRTSGTDTQYF.

The V gene is TRBV13, the J gene TRBJ2-1, with 15 nucleotides matching TRBD2. The CDR3 is made up of 16 amino acids. V was clipped by 4 bases and J by 9 bases; unmatched bases: 7. Germline V gives CDR1 PRHDT, CDR2 FYEKMQ (reference sequence). The CDR3 protein is CASSYRTSGGVREQFF. DNA of the CDR3: TGTGCCAGCAGCTATAGGACTAGCGGGGGGGTTCGTGAGCAGTTCTTC.

CDR3 sequence: CASTTSQGSDQPQHF. The DNA of the CDR3 is TGTGCCAGCACGACCAGCCAGGGGTCGGATCAGCCCCAGCATTTT. V usage is TRBV6-1 and J usage is TRBJ1-5; a weak D match, TRBD1 (6 bases). Trimming shortened V by 7 bases and J by 5 bases, and 18 bases separated the two germline ends. Germline loops: CDR1 MNHNS, CDR2 SASEGT. The CDR3 totals 15 residues.